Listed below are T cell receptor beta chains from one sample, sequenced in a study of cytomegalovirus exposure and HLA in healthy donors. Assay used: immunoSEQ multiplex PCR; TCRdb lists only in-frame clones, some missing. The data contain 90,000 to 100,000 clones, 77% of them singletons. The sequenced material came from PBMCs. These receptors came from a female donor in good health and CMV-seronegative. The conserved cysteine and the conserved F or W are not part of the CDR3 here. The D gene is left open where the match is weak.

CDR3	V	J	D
ASRITGGTDTQY	TRBV19	TRBJ2-3	-
ASSLAGEVGPYEQY	TRBV7-2	TRBJ2-7	-
ASSLRRGNPGANVLT	TRBV27	TRBJ2-6	-
ASSLGGVGRHYGYT	TRBV28	TRBJ1-2	-
ASYQGGDTEAF	TRBV6-5	TRBJ1-1	-
ASSTLGRGQNGNQPQH	TRBV21-1	TRBJ1-5	-
ASSVVGRGIETQY	TRBV9	TRBJ2-5	-
ASSDDRGRTGATNEKLF	TRBV27	TRBJ1-4	TRBD1
AWSLGGLGTQY	TRBV30	TRBJ2-5	-
ASKFEGVTGPYEQY	TRBV5-6	TRBJ2-7	-
ASSEKGAFTNEKLF	TRBV7-9	TRBJ1-4	TRBD1
ASSFIGLAINEQF	TRBV28	TRBJ2-1	TRBD2
ATGTVNTEAF	TRBV15	TRBJ1-1	TRBD1
ASSWNRILAF	TRBV28	TRBJ1-1	-
SASARGYT	TRBV20-1	TRBJ1-2	-
ASTVPGTGEAF	TRBV28	TRBJ1-1	TRBD1